The clone carrying this T cell receptor beta chain appeared many times. TCRdb recomputed calls from the 5' RACE reads with MiXCR, one row per CDR3 protein. The table records fewer than 650,000 distinct CDR3 sequences, approximately 9.6% of them present only once. This record belongs to a study of identical twins. This sample also belongs to another study, concerning yellow fever vaccine responses in identical twins.

The source material was PBMCs. The sequence came from a woman younger than 35 in good health.

CDR3: CASSPEGEQFF. The CDR3 DNA sequence: TGTGCCAGCTCACCGGAAGGTGAGCAGTTCTTC. This rearrangement joins TRBV18 to TRBJ2-1, with unresolved D. The CDR3 runs to 11 residues. The V gene's germline CDR1 is KGHSH and CDR2 LQKENI. Trimming cost V 3 bases and J 9 bases, with 6 bases left between them.